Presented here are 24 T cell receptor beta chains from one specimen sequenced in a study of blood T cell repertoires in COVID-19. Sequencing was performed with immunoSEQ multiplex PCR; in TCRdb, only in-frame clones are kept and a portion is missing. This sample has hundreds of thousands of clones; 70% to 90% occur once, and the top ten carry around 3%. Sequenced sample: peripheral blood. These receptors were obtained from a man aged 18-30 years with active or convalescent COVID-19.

The CDR3 DNA reads as TGTGCCAGCAGCTCCTATACGAACACTGAAGCTTTCTTT. It encodes CASSSYTNTEAFF. V gene TRBV7-3 combines with J gene TRBJ1-1; D not certain. The CDR3 runs to 13 residues. The V gene lost 4 bases and the J gene lost 1 base, with 7 bases spanning the gap. Germline-derived CDR1 and CDR2 are SGHTA and FQGTGA.

The CDR3 sequence: CASSYVSLADYNEQFF. The CDR3 DNA sequence: TGTGCCAGCAGTTACGTATCGCTAGCGGACTACAATGAGCAGTTCTTC. This sequence joins TRBV6-5 and TRBJ2-1; 7 bases are shared with TRBD2. The germline gives CDR1 MNHEY, CDR2 SVGAGI. V trimming: 2 bases; J trimming: 3 bases; junction bases outside the gene matches: 7. The length of the CDR3 is 16 residues.

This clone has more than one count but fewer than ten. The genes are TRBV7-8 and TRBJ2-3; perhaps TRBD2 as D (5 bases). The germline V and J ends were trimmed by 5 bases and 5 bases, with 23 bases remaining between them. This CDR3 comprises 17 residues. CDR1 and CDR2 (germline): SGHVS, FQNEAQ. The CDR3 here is CASSPPLRGGGVDTQYF. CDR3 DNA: TGTGCCAGCAGCCCGCCTTTGCGCGGTGGAGGTGTAGATACGCAGTATTTT.

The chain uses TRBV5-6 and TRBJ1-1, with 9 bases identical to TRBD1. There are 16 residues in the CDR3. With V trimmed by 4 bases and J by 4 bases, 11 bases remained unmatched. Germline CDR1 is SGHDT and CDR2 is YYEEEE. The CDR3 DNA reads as TGTGCCAGCAGCCCCTCCGGGACAGGGACCGGCACTGAAGCTTTCTTT. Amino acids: CASSPSGTGTGTEAFF.

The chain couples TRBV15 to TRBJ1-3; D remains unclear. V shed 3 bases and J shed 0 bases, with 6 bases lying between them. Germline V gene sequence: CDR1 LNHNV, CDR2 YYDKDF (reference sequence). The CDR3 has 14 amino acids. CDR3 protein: CATSRGGSGNTIYF. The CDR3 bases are TGTGCCACCAGCAGGGGAGGCTCTGGAAACACCATATATTTT.

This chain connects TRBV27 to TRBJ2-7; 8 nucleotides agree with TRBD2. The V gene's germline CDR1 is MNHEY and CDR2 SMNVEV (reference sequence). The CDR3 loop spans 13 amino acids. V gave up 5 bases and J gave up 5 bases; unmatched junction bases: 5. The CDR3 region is CASSRGTSDEQYF. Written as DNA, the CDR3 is TGTGCCAGCAGTCGTGGGACTAGTGACGAGCAGTACTTC.

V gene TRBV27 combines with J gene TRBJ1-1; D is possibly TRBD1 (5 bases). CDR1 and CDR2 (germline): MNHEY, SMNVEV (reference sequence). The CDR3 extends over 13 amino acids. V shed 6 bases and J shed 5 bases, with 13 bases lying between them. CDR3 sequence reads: CASRTESWTEAFF. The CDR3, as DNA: TGTGCCAGCAGGACAGAAAGTTGGACTGAAGCTTTCTTT.

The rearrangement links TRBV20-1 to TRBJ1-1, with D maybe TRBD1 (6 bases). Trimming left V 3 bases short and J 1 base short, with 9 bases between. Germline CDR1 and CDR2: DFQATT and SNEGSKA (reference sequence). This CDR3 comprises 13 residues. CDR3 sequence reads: CSASLDRNTEAFF. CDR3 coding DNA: TGCAGTGCTAGTTTGGACAGGAACACTGAAGCTTTCTTT.

CDR3 loop: CASSPRTSGYNEQFF. The CDR3 nucleotides read TGTGCCAGCAGTCCCCGGACTAGCGGGTACAATGAGCAGTTCTTC. This chain uses TRBV6-2 or TRBV6-3 with TRBJ2-1; the match to TRBD2 covers 11 bases. CDR3 length equals 15 residues. The V segment lost 5 bases and the J segment 4 bases; nucleotides outside the gene matches: 4. Germline CDR1 is MNHEY and CDR2 is SVGEGT.

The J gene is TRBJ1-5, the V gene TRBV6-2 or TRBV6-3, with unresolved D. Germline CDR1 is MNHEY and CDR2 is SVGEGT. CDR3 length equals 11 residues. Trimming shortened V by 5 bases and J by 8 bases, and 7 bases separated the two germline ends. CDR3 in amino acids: CASSNAEPQHF. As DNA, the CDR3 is TGTGCCAGCAGTAACGCGGAGCCCCAGCATTTT.

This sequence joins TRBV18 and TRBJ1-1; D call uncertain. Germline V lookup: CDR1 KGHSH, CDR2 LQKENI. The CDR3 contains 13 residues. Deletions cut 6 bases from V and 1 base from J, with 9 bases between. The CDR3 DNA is TGTGCCAGCTCCATGCAGGAGAACACTGAAGCTTTCTTT. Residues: CASSMQENTEAFF.

CDR3 amino acids: CASSQDSAGGDRAYNEQFF. Here the CDR3 DNA reads TGCGCCAGCAGCCAAGACTCCGCGGGAGGGGACCGAGCCTACAATGAGCAGTTCTTC. The chain couples TRBV4-1 to TRBJ2-1, with 9 nucleotides matching TRBD2. The length of the CDR3 is 19 residues. V lost 0 bases and J lost 2; bases outside the gene matches: 11. The germline V gene encodes CDR1 MGHRA and CDR2 YSYEKL.

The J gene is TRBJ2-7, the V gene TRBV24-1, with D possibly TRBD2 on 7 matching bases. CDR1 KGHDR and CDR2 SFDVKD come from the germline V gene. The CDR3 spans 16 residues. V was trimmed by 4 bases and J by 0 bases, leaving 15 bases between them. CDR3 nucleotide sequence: TGTGCCACCAGTGAGGGAGGGGGAAAGAGCTCCTACGAGCAGTACTTC. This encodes CATSEGGGKSSYEQYF.

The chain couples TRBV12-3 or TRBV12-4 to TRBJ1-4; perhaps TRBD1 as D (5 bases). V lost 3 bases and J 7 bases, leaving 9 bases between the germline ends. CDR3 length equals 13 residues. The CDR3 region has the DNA TGTGCCAGCAGTTTGGGCAGGGTTGAAAAACTGTTTTTT. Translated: CASSLGRVEKLFF.

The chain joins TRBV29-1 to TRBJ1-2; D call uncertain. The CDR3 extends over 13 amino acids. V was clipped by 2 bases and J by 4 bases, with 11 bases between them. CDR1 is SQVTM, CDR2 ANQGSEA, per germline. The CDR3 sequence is CSVEIAYGYGYTF. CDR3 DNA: TGCAGCGTTGAAATAGCTTACGGCTATGGCTACACCTTC.

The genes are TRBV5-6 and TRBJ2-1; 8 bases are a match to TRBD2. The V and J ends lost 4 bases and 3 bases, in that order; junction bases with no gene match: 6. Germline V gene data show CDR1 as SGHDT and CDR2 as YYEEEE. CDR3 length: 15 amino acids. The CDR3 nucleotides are TGTGCCAGCAGCCGTGAGCGGGGGCTCTACAATGAGCAGTTCTTC. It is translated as CASSRERGLYNEQFF.

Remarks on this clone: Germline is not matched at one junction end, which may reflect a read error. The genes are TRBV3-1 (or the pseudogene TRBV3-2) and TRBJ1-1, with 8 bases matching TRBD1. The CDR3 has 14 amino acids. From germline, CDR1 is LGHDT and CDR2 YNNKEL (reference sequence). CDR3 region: CASSQDRTGLFVFF. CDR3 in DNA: TGTGCCAGCAGCCAAGACCGGACAGGGTTGTTTGTTTTTTTT.

For the CDR3, the DNA is TGTGCCAGCAGTTACTCAGTGGGGGGGGCAGCCTACGAGCAGTACTTC. It yields the protein CASSYSVGGAAYEQYF. The chain joins TRBV6-5 to TRBJ2-7; D may be TRBD2 (7 bases). The CDR3 length is 16 residues. Between the trimmed V and J ends, which lost 0 bases and 2 bases, there was a span of 14 bases. CDR1 is MNHEY and CDR2 is SVGAGI in the germline V gene.

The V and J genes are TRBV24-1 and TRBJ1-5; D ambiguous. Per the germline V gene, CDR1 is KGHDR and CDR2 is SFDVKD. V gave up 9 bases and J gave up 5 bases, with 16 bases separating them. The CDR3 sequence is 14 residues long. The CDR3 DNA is TGTGCCACCGGAGGGAGAGATGAATATCAGCCCCAGCATTTT. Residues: CATGGRDEYQPQHF.

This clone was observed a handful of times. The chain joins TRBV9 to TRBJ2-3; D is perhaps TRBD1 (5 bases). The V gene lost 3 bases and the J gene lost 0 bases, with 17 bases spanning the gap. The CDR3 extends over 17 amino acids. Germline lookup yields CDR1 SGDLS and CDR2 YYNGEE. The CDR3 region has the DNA TGTGCCAGCAGCGGATCGAAGACAGACTCTAGCACAGATACGCAGTATTTT. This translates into CASSGSKTDSSTDTQYF.

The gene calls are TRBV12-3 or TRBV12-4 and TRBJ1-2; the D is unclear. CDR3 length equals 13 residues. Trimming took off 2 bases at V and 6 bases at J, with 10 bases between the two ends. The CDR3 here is CASSLKGRHGYTF. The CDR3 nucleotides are TGTGCCAGCAGTTTAAAAGGGAGGCATGGCTACACCTTC.

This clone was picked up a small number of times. In DNA, the CDR3 is TGTGCCAGCAGTCACCTGGCCGGGACAATGAACACTGAAGCTTTCTTT. Protein sequence: CASSHLAGTMNTEAFF. The chain recombines TRBV6-2 or TRBV6-3 with TRBJ1-1; a possible D gene is TRBD1 (6 bases). The CDR3 consists of 16 residues. Between the trimmed V and J ends, which lost 5 bases and 0 bases, there was a span of 16 bases. CDR1 and CDR2 (germline): MNHEY, SVGEGT.

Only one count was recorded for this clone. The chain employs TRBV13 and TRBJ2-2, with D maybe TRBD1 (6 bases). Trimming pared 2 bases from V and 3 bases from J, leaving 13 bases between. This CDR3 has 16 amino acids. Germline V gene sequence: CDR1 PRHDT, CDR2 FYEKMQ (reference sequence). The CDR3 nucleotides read TGTGCCAGCAGCTTAAGGGCAGGGGAGCACACCGGGGAGCTGTTTTTT. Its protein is CASSLRAGEHTGELFF.

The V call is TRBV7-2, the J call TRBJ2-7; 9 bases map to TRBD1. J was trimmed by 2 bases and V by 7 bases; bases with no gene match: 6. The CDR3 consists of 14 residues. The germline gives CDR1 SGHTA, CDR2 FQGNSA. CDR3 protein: CASTPGQGPYEQYF. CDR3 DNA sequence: TGTGCCAGCACCCCGGGACAGGGCCCCTACGAGCAGTACTTC.